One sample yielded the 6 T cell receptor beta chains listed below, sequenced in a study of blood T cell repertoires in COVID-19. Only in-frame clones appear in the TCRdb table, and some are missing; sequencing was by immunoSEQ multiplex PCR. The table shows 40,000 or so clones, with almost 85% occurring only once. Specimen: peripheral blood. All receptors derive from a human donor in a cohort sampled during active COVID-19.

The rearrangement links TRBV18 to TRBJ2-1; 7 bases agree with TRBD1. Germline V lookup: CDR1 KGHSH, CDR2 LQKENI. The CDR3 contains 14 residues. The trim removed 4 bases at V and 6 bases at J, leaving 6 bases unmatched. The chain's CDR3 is CASSQATGLNEQFF. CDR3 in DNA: TGTGCCAGCTCACAGGCGACAGGGCTCAATGAGCAGTTCTTC.

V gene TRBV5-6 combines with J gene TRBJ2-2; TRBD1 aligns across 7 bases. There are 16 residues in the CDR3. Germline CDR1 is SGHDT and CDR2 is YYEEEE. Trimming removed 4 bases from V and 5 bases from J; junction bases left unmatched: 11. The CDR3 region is CASSLESDRWTGELFF. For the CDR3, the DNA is TGTGCCAGCAGCCTAGAATCGGACAGGTGGACCGGGGAGCTGTTTTTT.

The CDR3 protein is CASSPRLAGDLYEQYF. DNA of the CDR3: TGTGCCAGCTCACCCCGACTAGCGGGGGACTTGTACGAGCAGTACTTC. The chain recombines TRBV18 with TRBJ2-7, with 12 positions matching TRBD2. Germline V gene data show CDR1 as KGHSH and CDR2 as LQKENI. CDR3 size: 16 residues. J was trimmed by 4 bases and V by 3 bases; bases with no gene match: 7.

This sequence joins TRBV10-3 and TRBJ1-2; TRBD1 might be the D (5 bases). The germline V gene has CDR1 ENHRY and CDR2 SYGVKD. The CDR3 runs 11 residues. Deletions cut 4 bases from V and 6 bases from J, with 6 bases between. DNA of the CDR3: TGTGCCATCAGTGCGGGGGATGGCTACACCTTC. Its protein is CAISAGDGYTF.

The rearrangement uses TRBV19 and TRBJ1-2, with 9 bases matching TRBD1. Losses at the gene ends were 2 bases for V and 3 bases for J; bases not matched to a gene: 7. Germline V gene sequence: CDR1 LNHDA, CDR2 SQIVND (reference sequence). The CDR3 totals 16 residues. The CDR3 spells CASSILPDRGYYGYTF. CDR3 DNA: TGTGCCAGTAGTATACTCCCGGACAGGGGATACTATGGCTACACCTTC.

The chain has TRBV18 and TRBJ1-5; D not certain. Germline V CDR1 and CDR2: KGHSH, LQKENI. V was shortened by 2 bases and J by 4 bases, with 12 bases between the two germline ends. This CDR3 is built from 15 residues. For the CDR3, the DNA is TGTGCCAGCTCACCAGGTGTTCCCCAGAATCAGCCCCAGCATTTT. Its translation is CASSPGVPQNQPQHF.